One and the same sample provided the 21 T cell receptor beta chains below, sequenced in a study of blood T cell repertoires in COVID-19. TCRdb keeps only in-frame clones here, not all; method: immunoSEQ multiplex PCR. Found here are some 170,000 clones, around four fifths of them singletons; the top ten hold roughly 7.2%. The sample taken for sequencing was peripheral blood. The receptors were sampled from a woman aged 40 to 55 with COVID-19, enrolled during active disease.

The chain recombines TRBV5-1 with TRBJ2-1, with D unclear. This CDR3 contains 13 residues. The V end was cut by 0 bases, the J end by 5 bases, with 6 bases between. Germline V gene data show CDR1 as SGHRS and CDR2 as YFSETQ. The CDR3 nucleotides are TGCGCCAGCAGCTTGGTTGGCCACAATGAGCAGTTCTTC. Its protein is CASSLVGHNEQFF. The variable domain in full, with the rest retrieved from reference TRBV5-1 and TRBJ2-1, is KAGVTQTPRYLIKTRGQQVTLSCSPISGHRSVSWYQQTPGQGLQFLFEYFSETQRNKGNFPGRFSGRQFSNSRSEMNVSTLELGDSALYLCASSLVGHNEQFFGPGTRLTVL.

The rearrangement joins TRBV11-2 to TRBJ1-1; the D gene is possibly TRBD1 (5 bases). Trimming cost V 7 bases and J 6 bases, with 12 bases left between them. Per the germline V gene, CDR1 is SGHAT and CDR2 is FQNNGV. The CDR3 totals 12 residues. This chain's CDR3 is CASKWGGAEAFF. Here the CDR3 DNA reads TGTGCCAGCAAGTGGGGAGGGGCTGAAGCTTTCTTT.

V usage is TRBV29-1 and J usage is TRBJ2-2; D perhaps matches TRBD2 (5 bases). Germline CDR1 reads SQVTM; CDR2 reads ANQGSEA. V lost 3 bases and J 4 bases, leaving 9 bases between the germline ends. This CDR3 spans 13 amino acids. The CDR3 sequence: CSVEWRRTGELFF. The CDR3 DNA sequence: TGCAGCGTTGAGTGGAGGCGCACCGGGGAGCTGTTTTTT.

This rearrangement joins TRBV5-4 to TRBJ2-2, with 9 bases aligning to TRBD2. Germline V gives CDR1 SGHNT, CDR2 YYREEE (reference sequence). The CDR3 sequence is 15 residues long. Trimming cost V 2 bases and J 4 bases; bases outside gene matches: 3. The CDR3 region has the DNA TGTGCCAGCAGCTTTAGCGGGGGAGTCACCGGGGAGCTGTTTTTT. This encodes CASSFSGGVTGELFF. Complete variable domain (other parts from reference TRBV5-4 and TRBJ2-2): ETGVTQSPTHLIKTRGQQVTLRCSSQSGHNTVSWYQQALGQGPQFIFQYYREEENGRGNFPPRFSGLQFPNYSSELNVNALELDDSALYLCASSFSGGVTGELFFGEGSRLTVL.

About this clone itself: At one end the junction does not follow the germline gene, possibly because of a read error. The J gene is TRBJ1-1, the V gene TRBV6-5, with a weak D call TRBD1 (5 bases). This CDR3 has 13 amino acids. CDR1 and CDR2 (germline): MNHEY, SVGAGI. The CDR3, as DNA: TGTGCCTGCAGAGTAGAACAGGACACTGAAGCTTTCTTT. Translation: CACRVEQDTEAFF.

V usage is TRBV7-8 and J usage is TRBJ2-7, with TRBD1 identical over 7 bases. The germline gives CDR1 SGHVS, CDR2 FQNEAQ. The V segment lost 7 bases and the J segment 3 bases; nucleotides outside the gene matches: 9. This CDR3 contains 14 residues. Here the CDR3 DNA reads TGTGCCAGCACCCCGGGACAGCCTTTCTACGAGCAGTACTTC. Amino acid sequence: CASTPGQPFYEQYF.

CDR3 protein: CASSQDRTGGQPQHF. DNA for the CDR3: TGTGCCAGCAGCCAAGATAGAACAGGGGGACAGCCCCAGCATTTT. This chain joins TRBV3-1 (or the pseudogene TRBV3-2) and TRBJ1-5, with 8 bases that match TRBD1. The CDR3 extends over 15 amino acids. Looked up from germline, CDR1 is LGHDT and CDR2 is YNNKEL (reference sequence). J lost 7 bases, V lost 0 bases, and 5 bases had no gene match.

The chain combines TRBV19 with TRBJ1-1; D uncertain. The length of the CDR3 is 13 residues. Germline CDR1 LNHDA, CDR2 SQIVND (reference sequence). The ends were cut back, 5 bases at V and 0 bases at J, with 7 bases in the middle. The CDR3 sequence is CASSDTLNTEAFF. For the CDR3, the DNA is TGTGCCAGTAGTGACACCTTGAACACTGAAGCTTTCTTT.

The V call is TRBV5-4, the J call TRBJ2-7; 8 bases are shared with TRBD2. From germline, CDR1 is SGHNT and CDR2 YYREEE (reference sequence). With V trimmed by 1 base and J by 2 bases, 2 bases remained unmatched. The CDR3 is 14 amino acids. CDR3 in amino acids: CASSLRAGAYEQYF. The CDR3 DNA sequence: TGTGCCAGCAGCTTGAGAGCGGGAGCCTACGAGCAGTACTTC. The full variable domain, in which reference TRBV5-4 and TRBJ2-7 provide the parts outside the CDR3, is ETGVTQSPTHLIKTRGQQVTLRCSSQSGHNTVSWYQQALGQGPQFIFQYYREEENGRGNFPPRFSGLQFPNYSSELNVNALELDDSALYLCASSLRAGAYEQYFGPGTRLTVT.

This clone appeared once. This sequence joins TRBV11-2 and TRBJ2-7; the D is unclear. This CDR3 has 12 amino acids. Trimming removed 2 bases at V and 4 bases at J, with 6 bases between. Germline lookup yields CDR1 SGHAT and CDR2 FQNNGV. As DNA, the CDR3 is TGTGCCAGCAGCTTAATGCAGTACGAGCAGTACTTC. This codes for CASSLMQYEQYF.

The rearrangement links TRBV5-1 to TRBJ1-5, with D possibly TRBD1 on 6 matching bases. This CDR3 spans 14 amino acids. Trimming left V 0 bases short and J 5 bases short, with 9 bases between. Germline values: CDR1 SGHRS, CDR2 YFSETQ. The CDR3 loop reads CASSLGTDHQPQHF. As DNA, the CDR3 is TGCGCCAGCAGCTTGGGGACAGATCATCAGCCCCAGCATTTT.

The rearrangement links TRBV10-2 to TRBJ1-2; tentatively, D is TRBD1 (5 bases). CDR3 length: 14 amino acids. The germline gives CDR1 WSHSY, CDR2 SAAADI. Trimming shortened V by 7 bases and J by 8 bases, and 20 bases separated the two germline ends. This chain's CDR3 is CASNTEPGPTGYTF. CDR3 coding DNA: TGCGCCAGCAATACCGAACCAGGGCCCACCGGCTACACCTTC.

The chain uses TRBV7-9 and TRBJ2-3, with 14 bases that match TRBD2. This CDR3 spans 16 amino acids. V gave up 4 bases and J gave up 4 bases; unmatched junction bases: 4. Germline V gene sequence: CDR1 SEHNR, CDR2 FQNEAQ (reference sequence). The CDR3 bases are TGTGCCAGCAGCTCGGGACTAGCGGGAGCCGCAGATACGCAGTATTTT. Translation gives CASSSGLAGAADTQYF.

The CDR3, as DNA: TGTGCCAGCTCACCGACGATGGGCAGGGCCGACTACAATGAGCAGTTCTTC. It encodes CASSPTMGRADYNEQFF. The chain joins TRBV18 to TRBJ2-1; weak D call: TRBD1 (5 bases). Trimming shortened V by 3 bases and J by 3 bases, and 18 bases separated the two germline ends. This CDR3 contains 17 residues. Germline V gene data show CDR1 as KGHSH and CDR2 as LQKENI.

The chain uses TRBV3-1 (or the pseudogene TRBV3-2) and TRBJ1-1; D might be TRBD1 (5 bases). CDR1 is LGHDT and CDR2 is YNNKEL in the germline V gene (reference sequence). The V gene lost 7 bases and the J gene lost 1 base, with 13 bases spanning the gap. There are 14 residues in the CDR3. The CDR3 spells CASIGGEGNTEAFF. The CDR3 DNA reads as TGTGCCAGCATCGGGGGAGAAGGGAACACTGAAGCTTTCTTT.

The rearrangement uses TRBV9 and TRBJ2-5; 10 nucleotides line up with TRBD2. The CDR3 runs 16 residues. V gave up 1 base and J gave up 5 bases; unmatched junction bases: 8. The germline V gene has CDR1 SGDLS and CDR2 YYNGEE. CDR3 in DNA: TGTGCCAGCAGCGTACGACCAGCGGGAGGGTCTGAGACCCAGTACTTC. This translates into CASSVRPAGGSETQYF.

The table lists this clone with a count of one. The genes are TRBV15 and TRBJ1-4; the match to TRBD1 covers 7 bases. V was clipped by 4 bases and J by 4 bases; unmatched bases: 6. CDR1 and CDR2 (germline): LNHNV, YYDKDF (reference sequence). CDR3 length: 15 residues. The chain's CDR3 is CATSMAAGGNEKLFF. In nucleotides, the CDR3 is TGTGCCACCAGCATGGCGGCAGGGGGTAATGAAAAACTGTTTTTT.

This clone was observed a few times. V gene TRBV28 combines with J gene TRBJ2-2; 10 nucleotides match TRBD2. CDR3 length: 15 amino acids. Germline V gene sequence: CDR1 MDHEN, CDR2 SYDVKM. The V segment lost 8 bases and the J segment 5 bases; nucleotides outside the gene matches: 8. The CDR3 sequence is CASSFSGRWTGELFF. Here the CDR3 DNA reads TGTGCCAGCTCTTTTAGCGGGAGGTGGACCGGGGAGCTGTTTTTT.

This chain uses TRBV7-9 with TRBJ1-1; D call uncertain. The CDR3 loop spans 14 amino acids. Germline V gene data show CDR1 as SEHNR and CDR2 as FQNEAQ (reference sequence). V lost 3 bases, J lost 0 bases, and 8 bases lay in between. CDR3 sequence (DNA): TGTGCCAGCAGCTTCCAGGCTTTGAACACTGAAGCTTTCTTT. This translates into CASSFQALNTEAFF.

The V call is TRBV9, the J call TRBJ2-1, with 7 bases fitting TRBD2. The CDR3 consists of 12 residues. Germline CDR1 and CDR2: SGDLS and YYNGEE. The junction had 2 bases not matched to a gene; V was cut back by 2 bases and J by 9 bases. The CDR3: CASSVGGIEQFF. The DNA for the CDR3 is TGTGCCAGCAGCGTGGGGGGGATTGAGCAGTTCTTC.

The chain carries TRBV11-3 and TRBJ2-2, with 7 bases identical to TRBD1. The CDR3 has 15 amino acids. V dropped 3 bases and J dropped 4; count of bases not matched to a gene: 5. The V gene's germline CDR1 is SGHNT and CDR2 YENEEA. CDR3 sequence (DNA): TGTGCCAGCAGCTTGACAGGGTCCGGCACCGGGGAGCTGTTTTTT. Translation gives CASSLTGSGTGELFF.